This TCR beta chain derives from a study of blood T cell repertoires in COVID-19. Overall study context: Some COVID-19 samples were acute and others convalescent; all came from the United States, Italy and Spain. PBMCs, B-cell-depleted T cells, or T cells provided the cDNA or gDNA that made up the material.

In the study's own analysis: Amplifying reference gene primers gave estimates of nucleated cell counts. Clones were sequenced by immunoSEQ multiplex PCR, and TCRdb holds only the in-frame ones, with some missing. That table is the source of V, J and clone size, and D and trimming were worked out from the DNA. This repertoire shows fewer than 150,000 clones, approximately 70% found once; its top ten account for under 0.95%. This CDR3 comprises 15 residues. Trimming stripped 5 bases from V and 2 bases from J, with 15 bases between. Germline CDR1 is SGHVS and CDR2 is FQNEAQ. This clone was seen only once.

This sequence joins TRBV7-8 and TRBJ1-1, with D uncertain. Sequenced material: peripheral blood. The clonotype was recovered from a human donor with acute or convalescent COVID-19. The donor label of this sample is uncertain. The CDR3 spells CASSPEAGKNTEAFF. Written as DNA, the CDR3 is TGTGCCAGCAGCCCGGAGGCGGGGAAAAACACTGAAGCTTTCTTT.